This TCR beta chain was sequenced for a study of identical twins. The germline gives CDR1 MGHRA, CDR2 YSYEKL. The CDR3 contains 17 residues. The J segment lost 4 bases and the V segment lost 1 base, leaving 10 bases of the junction unmatched. A universal primer site was created by template switching, with the cDNA bearing unique molecular identifiers. In TCRdb, the 5' RACE reads were re-called with MiXCR into one record per CDR3 protein. The sample shows roughly 630,000 distinct CDR3 sequences, around 7.4% of them seen only once. These same records also appear under a second study, on yellow fever vaccine responses in identical twins.

Input material: PBMCs. V and J are TRBV4-1 and TRBJ2-1; 7 bases are shared with TRBD2. This receptor was obtained from a woman between 18 and 29 years old in good health. The CDR3: CASSQVVSAGPYNEQFF. The CDR3, as DNA: TGCGCCAGCAGCCAAGTGGTGTCAGCGGGACCTTACAATGAGCAGTTCTTC.